A selection of T cell receptor beta chains follows, all from one sample in a study of CD8 T cells in Susac syndrome. TCRdb called the immunoSEQ multiplex PCR reads again in MiXCR, with one record for every CDR3 protein. The sample carries roughly 250,000 distinct CDR3 sequences, about 96% recorded once. The sequencing input was CD4+ T cells from PBMCs. The origin of the receptors is a human donor with Susac syndrome. Each CDR3 is given with its conserved first and last residue. The D gene is left open where the match is weak. Expanded clones get a size class; other rows say once, few or many, or leave the size out.

>-|TRBJ2-6|TRBV30|-
CAWSVFGTPGANVLTF
TGTGCCTGGAGTGTATTCGGAACGCCTGGGGCCAACGTCCTGACTTTC
>TRBD2|TRBJ2-1|TRBV12-5|-
CASGLFAGGYNEQFF
TGTGCTAGTGGTTTGTTTGCCGGGGGGTACAATGAGCAGTTCTTC
>-|TRBJ2-1|TRBV20-1|-
CSARILAGQFF
TGCAGTGCTCGAATACTAGCTGGGCAGTTCTTC
>TRBD2|TRBJ2-1|TRBV6-2/TRBV6-3|-
CASREDYNEQFF
TGTGCCAGCCGGGAGGACTACAATGAGCAGTTCTTC
>TRBD1|TRBJ1-2|TRBV29-1|-
CSVYRDRGYGYTF
TGCAGCGTCTACCGGGACAGGGGGTATGGCTACACCTTC
>-|TRBJ1-3|TRBV12-3/TRBV12-4|-
CASTHRAGNTIYF
TGTGCCAGCACCCATCGGGCAGGAAACACCATATATTTT
>TRBD2|TRBJ2-1|TRBV30|-
CAWSRLRTSGSLHEQFF
TGTGCCTGGAGCCGTTTGAGGACTAGCGGGAGCCTCCATGAGCAGTTCTTC
>TRBD1|TRBJ2-7|TRBV20-1|-
CSASGTGGAFEQYF
TGCAGTGCTAGTGGGACAGGGGGCGCGTTCGAGCAGTACTTC
>-|TRBJ1-5|TRBV20-1|-
CSALKGGSNQPQHF
TGCAGTGCTTTAAAAGGAGGCAGCAATCAGCCCCAGCATTTT
>TRBD1|TRBJ1-3|TRBV20-1|-
CSASRGQYSGNTIYF
TGCAGTGCTAGTAGGGGACAGTACTCTGGAAACACCATATATTTT
>-|TRBJ2-3|TRBV7-3|few
CASSLSARSTDTQYF
TGTGCCAGCAGCTTATCAGCTAGAAGCACAGATACGCAGTATTTT
>TRBD2|TRBJ2-3|TRBV28|-
CASSLGLAVSDTQYF
TGTGCCAGCAGTCTCGGACTAGCGGTGTCAGATACGCAGTATTTT
>-|TRBJ2-5|TRBV20-1|-
CSATDTQETQYF
TGCAGTGCTACCGATACCCAAGAGACCCAGTACTTC